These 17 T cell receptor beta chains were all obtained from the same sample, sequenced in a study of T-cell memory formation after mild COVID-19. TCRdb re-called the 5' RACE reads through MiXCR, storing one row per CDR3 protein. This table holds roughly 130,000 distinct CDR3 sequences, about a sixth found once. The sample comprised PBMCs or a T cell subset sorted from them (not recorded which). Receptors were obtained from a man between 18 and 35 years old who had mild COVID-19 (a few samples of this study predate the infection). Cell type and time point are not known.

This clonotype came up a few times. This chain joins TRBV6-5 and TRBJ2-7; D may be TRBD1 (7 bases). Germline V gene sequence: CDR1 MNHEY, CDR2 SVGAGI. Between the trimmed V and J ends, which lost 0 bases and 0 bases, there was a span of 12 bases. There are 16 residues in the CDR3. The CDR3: CASSYSSGGFSYEQYF. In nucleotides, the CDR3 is TGTGCCAGCAGTTACTCTTCAGGGGGGTTCTCCTACGAGCAGTACTTC.

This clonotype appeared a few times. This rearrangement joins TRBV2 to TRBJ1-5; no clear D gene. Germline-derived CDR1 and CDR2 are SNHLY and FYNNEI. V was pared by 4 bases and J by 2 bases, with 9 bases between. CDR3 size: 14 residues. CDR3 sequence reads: CASSASLGNQPQHF. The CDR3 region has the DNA TGTGCCAGCAGTGCCTCTCTGGGCAATCAGCCCCAGCATTTT.

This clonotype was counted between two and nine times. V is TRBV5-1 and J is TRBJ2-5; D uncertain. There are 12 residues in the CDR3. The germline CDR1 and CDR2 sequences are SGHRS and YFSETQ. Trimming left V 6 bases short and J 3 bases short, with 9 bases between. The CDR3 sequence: CASMVDKETQYF. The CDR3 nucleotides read TGCGCCAGCATGGTTGACAAAGAGACCCAGTACTTC.

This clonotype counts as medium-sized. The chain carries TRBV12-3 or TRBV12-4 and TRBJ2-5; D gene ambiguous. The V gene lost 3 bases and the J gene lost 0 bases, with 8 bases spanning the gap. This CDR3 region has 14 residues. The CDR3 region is CASSFSEYQETQYF. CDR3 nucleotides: TGTGCCAGCAGTTTCAGCGAGTACCAAGAGACCCAGTACTTC.

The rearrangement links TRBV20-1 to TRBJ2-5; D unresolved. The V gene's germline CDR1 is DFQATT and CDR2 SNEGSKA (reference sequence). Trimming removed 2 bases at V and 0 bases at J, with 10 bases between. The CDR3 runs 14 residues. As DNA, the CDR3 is TGCAGTGCTAGACAGGTCCAATACCAAGAGACCCAGTACTTC. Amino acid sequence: CSARQVQYQETQYF.

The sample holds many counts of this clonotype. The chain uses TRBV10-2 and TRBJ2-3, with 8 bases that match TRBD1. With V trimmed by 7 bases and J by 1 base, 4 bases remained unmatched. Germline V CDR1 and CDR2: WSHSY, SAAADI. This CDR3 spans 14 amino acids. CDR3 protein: CASTATGGTDTQYF. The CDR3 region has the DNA TGCGCCAGCACGGCGACAGGGGGCACAGATACGCAGTATTTT.

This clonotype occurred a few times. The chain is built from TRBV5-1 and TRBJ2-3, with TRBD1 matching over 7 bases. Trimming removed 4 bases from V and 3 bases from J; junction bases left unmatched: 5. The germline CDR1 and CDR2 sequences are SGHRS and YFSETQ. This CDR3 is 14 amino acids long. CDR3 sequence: CASSRQGETDTQYF. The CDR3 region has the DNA TGCGCCAGCAGCCGACAGGGTGAGACAGATACGCAGTATTTT.

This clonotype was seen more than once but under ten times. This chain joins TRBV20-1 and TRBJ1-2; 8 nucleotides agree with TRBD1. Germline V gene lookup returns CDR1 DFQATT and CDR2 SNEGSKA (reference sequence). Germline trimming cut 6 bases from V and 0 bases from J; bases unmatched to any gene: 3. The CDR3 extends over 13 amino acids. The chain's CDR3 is CSAMDRANYGYTF. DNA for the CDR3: TGCAGTGCGATGGACAGGGCTAACTATGGCTACACCTTC.

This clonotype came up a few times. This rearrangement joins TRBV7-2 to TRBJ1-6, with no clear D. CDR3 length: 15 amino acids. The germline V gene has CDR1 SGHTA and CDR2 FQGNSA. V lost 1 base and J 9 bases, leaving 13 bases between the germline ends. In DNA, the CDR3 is TGTGCCAGCAGCTTAGTCCTGGGGAGTGGTTCACCCCTCCACTTT. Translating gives CASSLVLGSGSPLHF.

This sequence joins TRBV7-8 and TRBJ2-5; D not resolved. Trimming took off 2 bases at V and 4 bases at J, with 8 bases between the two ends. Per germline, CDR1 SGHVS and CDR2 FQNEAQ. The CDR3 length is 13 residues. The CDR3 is CASSLRAGETQYF. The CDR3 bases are TGTGCCAGCAGCTTAAGGGCTGGAGAGACCCAGTACTTC.

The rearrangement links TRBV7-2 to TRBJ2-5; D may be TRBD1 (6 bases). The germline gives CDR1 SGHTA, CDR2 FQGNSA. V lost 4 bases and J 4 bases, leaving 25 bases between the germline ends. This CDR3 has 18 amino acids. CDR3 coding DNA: TGTGCCAGCAGCTCGCTGCCGCAAGGGGGTGGGTTGCGAGAGACCCAGTACTTC. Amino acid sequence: CASSSLPQGGGLRETQYF.

CDR3 region: CAISERTVSSPLHF. CDR3 sequence (DNA): TGTGCCATCAGTGAACGGACAGTGAGCTCACCCCTCCACTTT. The chain links TRBV10-3 to TRBJ1-6; TRBD1 is a possible D gene (6 bases). This CDR3 contains 14 residues. Germline values: CDR1 ENHRY, CDR2 SYGVKD. The V and J ends lost 3 bases and 10 bases respectively, with 13 bases between them.

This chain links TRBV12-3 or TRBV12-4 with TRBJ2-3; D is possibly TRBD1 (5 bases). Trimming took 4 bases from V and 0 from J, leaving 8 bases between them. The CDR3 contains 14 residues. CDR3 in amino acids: CASSSRQSTDTQYF. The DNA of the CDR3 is TGTGCCAGCAGTTCGCGACAGAGCACAGATACGCAGTATTTT.

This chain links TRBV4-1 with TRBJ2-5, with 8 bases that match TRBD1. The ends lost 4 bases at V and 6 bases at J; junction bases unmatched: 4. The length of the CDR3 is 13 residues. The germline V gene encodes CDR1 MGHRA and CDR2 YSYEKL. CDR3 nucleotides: TGCGCCAGCAGCCCGGACAGGGACAAGACCCAGTACTTC. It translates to CASSPDRDKTQYF.

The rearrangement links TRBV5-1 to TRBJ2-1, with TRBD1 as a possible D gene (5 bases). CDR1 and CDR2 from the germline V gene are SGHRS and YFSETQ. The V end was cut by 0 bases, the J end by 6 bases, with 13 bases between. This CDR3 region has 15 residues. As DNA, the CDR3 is TGCGCCAGCAGCTTGGCCCTTTTAAGGGGCAATGAGCAGTTCTTC. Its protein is CASSLALLRGNEQFF.

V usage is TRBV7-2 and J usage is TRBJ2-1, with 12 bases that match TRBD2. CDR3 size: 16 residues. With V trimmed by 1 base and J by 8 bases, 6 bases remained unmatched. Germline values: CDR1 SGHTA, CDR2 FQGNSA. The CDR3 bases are TGTGCCAGCAGCTTAGTCTCTAGCGGGGGGGCCTATGAGCAGTTCTTC. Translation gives CASSLVSSGGAYEQFF.

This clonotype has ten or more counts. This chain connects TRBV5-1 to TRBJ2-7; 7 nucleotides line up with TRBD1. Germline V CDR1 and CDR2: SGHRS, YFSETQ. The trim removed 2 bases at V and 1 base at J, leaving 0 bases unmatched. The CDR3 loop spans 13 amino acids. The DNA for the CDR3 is TGCGCCAGCAGCTTACAGGGGTCCTACGAGCAGTACTTC. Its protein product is CASSLQGSYEQYF.